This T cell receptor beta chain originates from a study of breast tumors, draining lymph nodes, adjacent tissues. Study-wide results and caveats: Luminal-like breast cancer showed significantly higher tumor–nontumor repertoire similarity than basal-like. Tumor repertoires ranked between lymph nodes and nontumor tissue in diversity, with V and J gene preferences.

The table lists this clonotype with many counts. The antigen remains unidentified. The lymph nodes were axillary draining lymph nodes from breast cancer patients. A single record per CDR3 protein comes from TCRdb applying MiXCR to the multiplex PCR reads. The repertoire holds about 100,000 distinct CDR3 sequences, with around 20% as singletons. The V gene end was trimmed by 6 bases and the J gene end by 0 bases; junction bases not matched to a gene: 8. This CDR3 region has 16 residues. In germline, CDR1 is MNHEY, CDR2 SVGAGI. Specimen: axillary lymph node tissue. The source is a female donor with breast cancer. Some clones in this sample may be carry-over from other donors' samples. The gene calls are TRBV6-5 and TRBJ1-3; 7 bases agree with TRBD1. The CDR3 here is CASSLTGKSSGNTIYF. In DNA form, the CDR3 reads TGTGCCAGCAGCTTGACAGGGAAGAGCTCTGGAAACACCATATATTTT.